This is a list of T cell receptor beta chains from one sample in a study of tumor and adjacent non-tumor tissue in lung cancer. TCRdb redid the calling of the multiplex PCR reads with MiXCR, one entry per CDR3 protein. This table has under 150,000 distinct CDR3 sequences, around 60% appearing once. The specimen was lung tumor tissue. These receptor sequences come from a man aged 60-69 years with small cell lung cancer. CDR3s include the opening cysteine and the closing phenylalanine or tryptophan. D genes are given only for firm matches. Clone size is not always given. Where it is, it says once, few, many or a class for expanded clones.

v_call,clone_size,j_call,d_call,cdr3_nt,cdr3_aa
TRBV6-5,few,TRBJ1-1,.,TGTGCCAGCAGTTACTTGGGAACCCAGTTGAACACTGAAGCTTTCTTT,CASSYLGTQLNTEAFF
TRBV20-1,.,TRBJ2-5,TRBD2,TGCAGTGCTAGGGAATCGGGACTAGCGGGATTAGGGACCCAGTACTTC,CSARESGLAGLGTQYF
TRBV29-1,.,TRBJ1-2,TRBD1,TGCAGCGTCTGTGGGGACAGCTATGGCAACACCTTC,CSVCGDSYGNTF
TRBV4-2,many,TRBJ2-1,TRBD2,TGTGCCAGCAGCGACCATAGCGGGAGGGCGGCGTATGAGCAGTTCTTC,CASSDHSGRAAYEQFF
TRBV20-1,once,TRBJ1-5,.,TGCAGTGTTAGAGTTCCCTGGACTAATCAGCCCCAGCATTTT,CSVRVPWTNQPQHF
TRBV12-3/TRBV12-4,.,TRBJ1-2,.,TGTGCCAGCAGTTTCAATCAGGGGAGCTATGGCTACACCTTC,CASSFNQGSYGYTF
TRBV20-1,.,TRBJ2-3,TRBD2,TGCAGTGCTAGCCCCCCAGCGGGAGCCTCTACAGATACGCAGTATTTT,CSASPPAGASTDTQYF
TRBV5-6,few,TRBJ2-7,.,TGTGCCAGCAGCCCTCGCGGGTACCCCTTCGCGGAGCAGTACTTC,CASSPRGYPFAEQYF
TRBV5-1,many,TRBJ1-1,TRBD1,TGCGCCAGCAGCTGGGGACAGGGAAACACTGAAGCTTTCTTT,CASSWGQGNTEAFF
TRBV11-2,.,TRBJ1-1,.,TGCGCCAGCAGTCCTTTGGGTTGGGACACTGAAACTTTCTTT,CASSPLGWDTETFF
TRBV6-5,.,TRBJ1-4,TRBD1,TGTATCAGCAGTCCCACGACAGGGGAGGGTGAAAAACTGTTTTTT,CISSPTTGEGEKLFF
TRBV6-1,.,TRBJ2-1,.,TGTACCAGCAGTGAAGGGGCCGACTACGGTGATCAGTTCTTC,CTSSEGADYGDQFF
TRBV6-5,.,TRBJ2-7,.,TGTGCCAACAGTTACTCAGGAGTGCACTACGAGCACTACTTC,CANSYSGVHYEHYF
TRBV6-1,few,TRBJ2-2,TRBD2,TGTGCCAGCCAGTCTAGCGGAAAGACCGGGGAGCTGTTTTTT,CASQSSGKTGELFF